One sample yielded the 27 T cell receptor beta chains listed below, sequenced in a study of blood T cell repertoires in COVID-19. The protocol was immunoSEQ multiplex PCR, while the TCRdb copy is restricted to in-frame clones and leaves out a portion. Of about 210,000 clones listed, 82% were seen once; the top ten hold more than 10%. The sequenced sample consisted of peripheral blood. Source of these receptors: a woman aged 35 to 49 with acute or convalescent COVID-19.

This chain joins TRBV7-9 and TRBJ2-3, with D maybe TRBD2 (6 bases). The CDR3 is 15 amino acids. Germline V lookup: CDR1 SEHNR, CDR2 FQNEAQ (reference sequence). The V gene lost 0 bases and the J gene lost 2 bases, with 9 bases spanning the gap. The CDR3: CASSLAGGTTDTQYF. As DNA, the CDR3 is TGTGCCAGCAGCTTAGCGGGCGGGACCACAGATACGCAGTATTTT.

The gene calls are TRBV10-2 and TRBJ2-2; D unresolved. Trimming removed 0 bases from V and 9 bases from J, with 11 bases in between. The CDR3 length is 14 residues. CDR1 is WSHSY and CDR2 is SAAADI in the germline V gene. CDR3 bases: TGCGCCAGCAGTGAGTCGTATGCGGCCCGGGAGCTGTTTTTT. It encodes CASSESYAARELFF.

This chain uses TRBV9 with TRBJ2-3; TRBD2 matches at 7 bases. The junction had 8 bases not matched to a gene; V was cut back by 4 bases and J by 6 bases. This CDR3 has 14 amino acids. Per the germline V gene, CDR1 is SGDLS and CDR2 is YYNGEE. In DNA, the CDR3 is TGTGCCAGCAGCTACCGGGACTATGCTGATACGCAGTATTTT. Translating gives CASSYRDYADTQYF.

V usage is TRBV10-2 and J usage is TRBJ1-4; D perhaps matches TRBD1 (5 bases). CDR1 is WSHSY, CDR2 SAAADI, per germline. Between the trimmed V and J ends, which lost 6 bases and 5 bases, there was a span of 13 bases. CDR3 length: 14 amino acids. The CDR3 DNA is TGCGCCAGCAGGCCCGACAGCCTCAATGAAAAACTGTTTTTT. Its translation: CASRPDSLNEKLFF.

The rearrangement uses TRBV27 and TRBJ1-1; 7 bases align to TRBD1. Germline CDR1 reads MNHEY; CDR2 reads SMNVEV (reference sequence). Trimming took 7 bases from V and 6 from J; bases not matched to a gene: 11. The CDR3 totals 14 residues. CDR3 in amino acids: CASTRTGIHSEAFF. The CDR3 bases are TGTGCCAGCACCAGGACAGGTATACATTCTGAAGCTTTCTTT.

This chain connects TRBV4-1 to TRBJ2-2; D ambiguous. The CDR3 loop spans 16 amino acids. V dropped 1 base and J dropped 2 bases, with 11 bases sitting between them. CDR1 is MGHRA, CDR2 YSYEKL, per germline. In DNA form, the CDR3 reads TGCGCCAGCAGCCAAGCAGGCCTGGGTAACACCGGGGAGCTGTTTTTT. It is translated as CASSQAGLGNTGELFF.

This clone has only a few counts. This chain joins TRBV7-2 and TRBJ1-4, with 8 nucleotides matching TRBD1. With 5 bases clipped from V and 5 bases from J, the junction kept 4 bases outside the gene matches. CDR3 size: 14 residues. Germline V gives CDR1 SGHTA, CDR2 FQGNSA. The CDR3 here is CASSPGQANEKLFF. In DNA, the CDR3 is TGTGCCAGCAGCCCGGGACAGGCGAATGAAAAACTGTTTTTT.

This rearrangement joins TRBV5-1 to TRBJ1-2; no clear D. V shed 0 bases and J shed 0 bases, with 6 bases lying between them. The CDR3 is 14 residues long. CDR1 and CDR2 (germline): SGHRS, YFSETQ. The CDR3 DNA follows: TGCGCCAGCAGCTTGGAACGGGCTAACTATGGCTACACCTTC. This encodes CASSLERANYGYTF.

The rearrangement joins TRBV19 to TRBJ1-4; TRBD1 agrees at 8 bases. CDR3 length: 14 amino acids. Trimming took 6 bases from V and 7 from J; bases not matched to a gene: 7. The germline gives CDR1 LNHDA, CDR2 SQIVND (reference sequence). CDR3 DNA: TGTGCCAGTAGACGACAGGGGATAGGTGAAAAACTGTTTTTT. Translated: CASRRQGIGEKLFF.

The DNA for the CDR3 is TGCGCCAGCAGCCCGGTGGCAGCGGGAGATAAGACAGATACGCAGTATTTT. This codes for CASSPVAAGDKTDTQYF. V is TRBV4-3 and J is TRBJ2-3, with 8 bases fitting TRBD2. This CDR3 contains 17 residues. The junction had 12 bases not matched to a gene; V was cut back by 4 bases and J by 3 bases. CDR1 and CDR2 (germline): LGHNA, YSLEER.

The chain links TRBV29-1 to TRBJ1-2, with 7 bases aligning to TRBD1. After removal of 6 bases from V and 3 bases from J, the junction contained 4 bases not matched to a gene. There are 12 residues in the CDR3. The germline V gene has CDR1 SQVTM and CDR2 ANQGSEA. Here the CDR3 DNA reads TGCAGCGTACGAACAGGGGACTATGGCTACACCTTC. Translation: CSVRTGDYGYTF.

Only a few counts were recorded for this clone. This chain connects TRBV3-1 (or the pseudogene TRBV3-2) to TRBJ1-3, with D maybe TRBD1 (6 bases). The CDR3 spans 15 residues. Trimming took off 10 bases at V and 0 bases at J, with 16 bases between the two ends. CDR1 and CDR2 (germline): LGHDT, YNNKEL (reference sequence). The CDR3 region is CATQQGANSGNTIYF. The CDR3 DNA reads TGTGCCACACAACAGGGCGCCAACTCTGGAAACACCATATATTTT.

The CDR3 is CASSGPGKNTEAFF. In DNA, the CDR3 is TGTGCCAGCAGCGGTCCCGGGAAGAACACTGAAGCTTTCTTT. This sequence joins TRBV9 and TRBJ1-1; D unclear. There are 14 residues in the CDR3. CDR1 and CDR2 (germline): SGDLS, YYNGEE. V lost 3 bases and J 1 base, leaving 10 bases between the germline ends. The entire variable domain, with the rest obtained from reference TRBV9 and TRBJ1-1, is as follows: DSGVTQTPKHLITATGQRVTLRCSPRSGDLSVYWYQQSLDQGLQFLIQYYNGEERAKGNILERFSAQQFPDLHSELNLSSLELGDSALYFCASSGPGKNTEAFFGQGTRLTVV.

This chain joins TRBV12-5 and TRBJ1-2; no definite D call. This CDR3 is built from 14 residues. V was pared by 3 bases and J by 3 bases, with 11 bases between. The V gene's germline CDR1 is LGHNT and CDR2 FRNRAP. The CDR3, as DNA: TGTGCTAGTGGTTTAACCTCACGGGACTATGGCTACACCTTC. Translating gives CASGLTSRDYGYTF.

The chain couples TRBV6-1 to TRBJ2-1; perhaps TRBD1 as D (6 bases). CDR3 length: 15 amino acids. Germline CDR1 and CDR2: MNHNS and SASEGT. Trimming shortened V by 1 base and J by 10 bases, and 17 bases separated the two germline ends. The CDR3 reads CASSEGQGTQREQFF. The CDR3 DNA reads as TGTGCCAGCAGTGAAGGTCAGGGGACCCAGAGGGAGCAGTTCTTC.

This chain joins TRBV20-1 and TRBJ1-1; D possibly corresponds to TRBD1 (5 bases). Trimming removed 7 bases at V and 2 bases at J, with 8 bases between. The CDR3 contains 11 residues. CDR1 and CDR2 from the germline V gene are DFQATT and SNEGSKA (reference sequence). This chain's CDR3 is CSGGGNTEAFF. The DNA for the CDR3 is TGCAGTGGGGGGGGTAACACTGAAGCTTTCTTT.

The rearrangement uses TRBV11-2 and TRBJ1-2, with 8 bases lining up with TRBD1. This CDR3 has 15 amino acids. J lost 2 bases, V lost 5 bases, and 7 bases had no gene match. Germline CDR1 and CDR2: SGHAT and FQNNGV. The CDR3 region is CASSTRDRRNYGYTF. As DNA, the CDR3 is TGTGCCAGCAGCACCAGGGACAGGCGAAACTATGGCTACACCTTC.

The V and J genes are TRBV7-2 and TRBJ1-2; TRBD1 matches at 8 bases. Germline CDR1 is SGHTA and CDR2 is FQGNSA. This CDR3 is 15 amino acids long. The ends lost 5 bases at V and 3 bases at J; junction bases unmatched: 8. CDR3 DNA: TGTGCCAGCAGCCCGACAGGGGCGCTGGACTATGGCTACACCTTC. Its protein product is CASSPTGALDYGYTF. Complete variable domain (other parts from reference TRBV7-2 and TRBJ1-2): GAGVSQSPSNKVTEKGKDVELRCDPISGHTALYWYRQSLGQGLEFLIYFQGNSAPDKSGLPSDRFSAERTGGSVSTLTIQRTQQEDSAVYLCASSPTGALDYGYTFGSGTRLTVV.

This chain links TRBV27 with TRBJ2-7, with 10 bases matching TRBD2. This CDR3 contains 15 residues. Trimming cost V 5 bases and J 6 bases; bases outside gene matches: 10. Per germline, CDR1 MNHEY and CDR2 SMNVEV (reference sequence). For the CDR3, the DNA is TGTGCCAGCAGTCCTCCCGCTAGCGGGAGAGGCGAGCAGTACTTC. It translates to CASSPPASGRGEQYF.

The V and J genes are TRBV5-1 and TRBJ2-7; the D is unclear. CDR1 is SGHRS, CDR2 YFSETQ, per germline. The length of the CDR3 is 13 residues. V was shortened by 2 bases and J by 3 bases, with 9 bases between the two germline ends. The CDR3 region has the DNA TGCGCCAGCAGCTTCCCGGGTAGCTACGAGCAGTACTTC. This translates into CASSFPGSYEQYF.

The chain links TRBV7-2 to TRBJ2-1; 10 nucleotides match TRBD2. The germline V gene encodes CDR1 SGHTA and CDR2 FQGNSA. There are 16 residues in the CDR3. V lost 4 bases and J lost 12; bases outside the gene matches: 15. The DNA of the CDR3 is TGTGCCAGCAGCTACCGGACTAGCGGCTCCGGGCTTGGGCAGTTCTTC. This sequence encodes CASSYRTSGSGLGQFF.

V usage is TRBV4-2 and J usage is TRBJ1-2; D is undetermined. Trimming removed 1 base from V and 3 bases from J, with 6 bases in between. The germline CDR1 and CDR2 sequences are LGHNA and YNFKEQ. The CDR3 length is 13 residues. CDR3 bases: TGTGCCAGCAGCCAAGGAATAGACTATGGCTACACCTTC. Translating gives CASSQGIDYGYTF.

This chain links TRBV27 with TRBJ2-1; D is unclear. CDR1 is MNHEY, CDR2 SMNVEV, per germline (reference sequence). Trimming removed 5 bases at V and 0 bases at J, with 14 bases between. The CDR3 has 16 amino acids. Here the CDR3 DNA reads TGTGCCAGCAGTGCCAATCTCGTGAGCTCCTACAATGAGCAGTTCTTC. Amino acids: CASSANLVSSYNEQFF.

This chain links TRBV5-1 with TRBJ2-7; 8 positions agree with TRBD2. CDR1 is SGHRS and CDR2 is YFSETQ in the germline V gene. This CDR3 spans 13 amino acids. V gave up 3 bases and J gave up 5 bases; unmatched junction bases: 4. CDR3 region: CASSSTSADEQYF. Written as DNA, the CDR3 is TGCGCCAGCAGCTCGACTAGCGCCGACGAGCAGTACTTC.

The V gene is TRBV30, the J gene TRBJ1-2, with 7 bases identical to TRBD1. The germline V gene has CDR1 GTSNPN and CDR2 SVGIG (reference sequence). After removal of 0 bases from V and 0 bases from J, the junction contained 10 bases not matched to a gene. The CDR3 totals 17 residues. CDR3 coding DNA: TGTGCCTGGAGTGTACAGGCAGGGGGAGTAACTAACTATGGCTACACCTTC. It translates to CAWSVQAGGVTNYGYTF.

The rearrangement joins TRBV7-9 to TRBJ2-2; D is unresolved. From germline, CDR1 is SEHNR and CDR2 FQNEAQ (reference sequence). The CDR3 has 17 residues. V gave up 4 bases and J gave up 0 bases, with 15 bases separating them. Written as DNA, the CDR3 is TGTGCCAGCAGCTCATCATCGAGAACCGCGAACACCGGGGAGCTGTTTTTT. Residues: CASSSSSRTANTGELFF. Using reference TRBV7-9 and TRBJ2-2 for the parts outside the CDR3, the full variable domain is DTGVSQNPRHKITKRGQNVTFRCDPISEHNRLYWYRQTLGQGPEFLTYFQNEAQLEKSRLLSDRFSAERPKGSFSTLEIQRTEQGDSAMYLCASSSSSRTANTGELFFGEGSRLTVL.

V and J are TRBV4-2 and TRBJ2-2; 9 bases match TRBD2. Trimming removed 5 bases from V and 6 bases from J; junction bases left unmatched: 7. Looked up from germline, CDR1 is LGHNA and CDR2 is YNFKEQ. The length of the CDR3 is 15 residues. The CDR3 nucleotides are TGTGCCAGCAGCACCGGGACTAGCAGCTCCGGGGAGCTGTTTTTT. Protein sequence: CASSTGTSSSGELFF.